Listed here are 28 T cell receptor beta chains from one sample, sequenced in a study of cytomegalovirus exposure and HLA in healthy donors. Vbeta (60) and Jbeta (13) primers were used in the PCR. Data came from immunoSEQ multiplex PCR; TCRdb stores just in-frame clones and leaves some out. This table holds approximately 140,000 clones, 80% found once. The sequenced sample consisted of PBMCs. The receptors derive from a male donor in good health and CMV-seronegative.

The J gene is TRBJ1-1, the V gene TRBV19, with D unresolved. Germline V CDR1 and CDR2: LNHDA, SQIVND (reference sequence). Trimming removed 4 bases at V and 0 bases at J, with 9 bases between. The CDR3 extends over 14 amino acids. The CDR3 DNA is TGTGCCAGTAGTAGGGCGAGCATGAACACTGAAGCTTTCTTT. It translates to CASSRASMNTEAFF.

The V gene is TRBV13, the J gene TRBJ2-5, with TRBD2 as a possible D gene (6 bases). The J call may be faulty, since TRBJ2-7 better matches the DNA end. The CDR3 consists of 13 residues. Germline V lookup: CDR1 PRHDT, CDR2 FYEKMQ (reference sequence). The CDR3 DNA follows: TGTGCCAGCCTCCGGAGGGGCGGGTACGAGCAGTACTTC. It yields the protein CASLRRGGYEQYF.

The CDR3, as DNA: TGTGCCAGCAGCTTGGCACAGGGCAGGGACGGCTACACCTTC. This translates into CASSLAQGRDGYTF. The chain links TRBV5-4 to TRBJ1-2; TRBD1 might be the D (6 bases). The CDR3 extends over 14 amino acids. Trimming removed 0 bases from V and 8 bases from J, with 14 bases in between. From germline, CDR1 is SGHNT and CDR2 YYREEE (reference sequence). Looking up the rest from reference TRBV5-4 and TRBJ1-2 gives the full variable domain: ETGVTQSPTHLIKTRGQQVTLRCSSQSGHNTVSWYQQALGQGPQFIFQYYREEENGRGNFPPRFSGLQFPNYSSELNVNALELDDSALYLCASSLAQGRDGYTFGSGTRLTVV.

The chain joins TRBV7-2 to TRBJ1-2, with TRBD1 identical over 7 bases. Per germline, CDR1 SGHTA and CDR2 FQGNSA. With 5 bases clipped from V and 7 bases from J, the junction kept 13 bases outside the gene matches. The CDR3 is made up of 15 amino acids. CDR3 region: CASSRGQEGVSGYTF. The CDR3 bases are TGTGCCAGCAGCAGAGGACAGGAAGGAGTAAGTGGCTACACCTTC.

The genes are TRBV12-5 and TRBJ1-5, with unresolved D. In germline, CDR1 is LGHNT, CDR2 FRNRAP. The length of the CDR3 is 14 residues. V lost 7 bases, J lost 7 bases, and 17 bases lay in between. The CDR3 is CASVPKPLRQPQHF. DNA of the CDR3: TGTGCTAGTGTCCCGAAACCCCTCAGGCAGCCCCAGCATTTT.

CDR3 nucleotide sequence: TGTGCCAGCAGCTTTCGACTAGCGGGGGGAGCAGATACGCAGTATTTT. This encodes CASSFRLAGGADTQYF. This sequence joins TRBV11-2 and TRBJ2-3; 13 nucleotides agree with TRBD2. V lost 3 bases and J lost 4; bases outside the gene matches: 4. This CDR3 is built from 16 residues. Germline values: CDR1 SGHAT, CDR2 FQNNGV.

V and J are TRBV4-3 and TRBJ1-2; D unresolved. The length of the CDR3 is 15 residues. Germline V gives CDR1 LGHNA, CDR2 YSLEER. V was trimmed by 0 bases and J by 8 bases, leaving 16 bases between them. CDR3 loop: CASSQEKSTGLGYTF. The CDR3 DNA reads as TGCGCCAGCAGCCAAGAGAAAAGTACGGGTCTCGGCTACACCTTC.

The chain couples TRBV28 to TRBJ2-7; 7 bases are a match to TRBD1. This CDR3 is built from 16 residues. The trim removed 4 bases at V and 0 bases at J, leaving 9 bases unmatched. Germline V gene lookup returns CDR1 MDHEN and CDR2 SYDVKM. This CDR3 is CASSYPRQGLSYEQYF. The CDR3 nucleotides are TGTGCCAGCAGTTACCCCCGACAGGGTCTCTCCTACGAGCAGTACTTC.

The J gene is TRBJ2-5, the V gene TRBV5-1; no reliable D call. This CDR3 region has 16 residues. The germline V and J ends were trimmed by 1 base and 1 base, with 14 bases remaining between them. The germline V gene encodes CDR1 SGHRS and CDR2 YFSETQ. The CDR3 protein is CASSLPSLPGQETQYF. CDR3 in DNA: TGCGCCAGCAGCTTGCCCTCTCTCCCGGGCCAAGAGACCCAGTACTTC.

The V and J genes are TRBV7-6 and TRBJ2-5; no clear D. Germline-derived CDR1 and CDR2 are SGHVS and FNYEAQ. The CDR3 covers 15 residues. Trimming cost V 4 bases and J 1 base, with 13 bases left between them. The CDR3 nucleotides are TGTGCCAGCAGCTCCGCTCCTGGGCCCCAAGAGACCCAGTACTTC. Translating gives CASSSAPGPQETQYF.

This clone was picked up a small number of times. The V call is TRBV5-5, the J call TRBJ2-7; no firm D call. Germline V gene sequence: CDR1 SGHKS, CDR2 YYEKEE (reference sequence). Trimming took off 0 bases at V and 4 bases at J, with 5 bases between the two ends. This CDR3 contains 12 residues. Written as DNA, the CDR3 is TGTGCCAGCAGCTTGGGACAATACGAGCAGTACTTC. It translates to CASSLGQYEQYF.

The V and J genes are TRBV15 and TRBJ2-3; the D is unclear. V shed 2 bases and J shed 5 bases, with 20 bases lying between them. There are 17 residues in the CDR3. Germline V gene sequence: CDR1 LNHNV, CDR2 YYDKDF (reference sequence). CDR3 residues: CATSRTPPGQGVDTQYF. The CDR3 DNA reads TGTGCCACCAGCAGAACCCCACCGGGTCAAGGTGTAGATACGCAGTATTTT.

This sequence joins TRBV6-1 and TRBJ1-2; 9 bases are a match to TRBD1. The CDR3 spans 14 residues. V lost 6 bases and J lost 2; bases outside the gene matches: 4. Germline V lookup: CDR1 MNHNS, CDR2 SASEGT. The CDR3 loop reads CASRGTGSNYGYTF. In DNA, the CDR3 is TGTGCCAGCAGGGGGACAGGGAGCAACTATGGCTACACCTTC.

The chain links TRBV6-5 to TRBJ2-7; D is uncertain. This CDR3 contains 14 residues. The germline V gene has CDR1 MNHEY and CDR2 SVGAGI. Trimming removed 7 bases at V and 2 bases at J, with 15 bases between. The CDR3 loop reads CASKPFMSTYEQYF. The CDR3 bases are TGTGCCAGCAAGCCCTTCATGTCAACCTACGAGCAGTACTTC.

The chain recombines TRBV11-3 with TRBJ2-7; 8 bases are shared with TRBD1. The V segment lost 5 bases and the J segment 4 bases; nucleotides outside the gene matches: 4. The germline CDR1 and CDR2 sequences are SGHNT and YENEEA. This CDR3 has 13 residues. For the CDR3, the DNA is TGTGCCAGCAGCCCGGGACAGGAATACGAGCAGTACTTC. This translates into CASSPGQEYEQYF.

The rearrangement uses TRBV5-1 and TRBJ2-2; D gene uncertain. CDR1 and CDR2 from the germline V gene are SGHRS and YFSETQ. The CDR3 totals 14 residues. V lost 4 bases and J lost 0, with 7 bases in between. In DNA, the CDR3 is TGCGCCAGCAGCCCCAGGCCGAACACCGGGGAGCTGTTTTTT. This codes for CASSPRPNTGELFF.

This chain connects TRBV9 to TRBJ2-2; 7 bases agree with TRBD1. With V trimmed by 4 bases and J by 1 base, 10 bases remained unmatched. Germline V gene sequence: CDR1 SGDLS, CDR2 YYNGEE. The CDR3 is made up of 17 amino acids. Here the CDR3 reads CASSLKSGTVNTGELFF. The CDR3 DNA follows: TGTGCCAGCAGCCTCAAATCCGGGACAGTGAACACCGGGGAGCTGTTTTTT.

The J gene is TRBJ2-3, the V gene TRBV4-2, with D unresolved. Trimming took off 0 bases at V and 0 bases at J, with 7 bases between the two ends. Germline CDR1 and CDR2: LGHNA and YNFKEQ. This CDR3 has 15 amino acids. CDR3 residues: CASSQDQVSTDTQYF. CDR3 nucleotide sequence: TGTGCCAGCAGCCAAGACCAGGTGAGCACAGATACGCAGTATTTT.

The DNA of the CDR3 is TGTGCCTGGAGTGAGGGGGCTTGGCCTGAAGCTTTCTTT. The encoded protein is CAWSEGAWPEAFF. This chain joins TRBV30 and TRBJ1-1; 7 nucleotides match TRBD1. Germline trimming cut 1 base from V and 6 bases from J; bases unmatched to any gene: 5. In germline, CDR1 is GTSNPN, CDR2 SVGIG (reference sequence). CDR3 size: 13 residues.

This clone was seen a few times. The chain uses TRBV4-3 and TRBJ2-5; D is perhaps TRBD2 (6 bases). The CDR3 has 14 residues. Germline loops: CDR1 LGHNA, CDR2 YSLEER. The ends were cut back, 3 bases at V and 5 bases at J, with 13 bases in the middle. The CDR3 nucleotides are TGCGCCAGCAGCCAGGAGGGATTTGGGGAGACCCAGTACTTC. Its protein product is CASSQEGFGETQYF.

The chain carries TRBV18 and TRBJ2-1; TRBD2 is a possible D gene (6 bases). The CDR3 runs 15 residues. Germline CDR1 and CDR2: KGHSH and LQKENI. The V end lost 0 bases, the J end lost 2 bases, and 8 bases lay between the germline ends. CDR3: CASSPPTGAYNEQFF. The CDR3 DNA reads TGTGCCAGCTCACCACCGACGGGGGCCTACAATGAGCAGTTCTTC.

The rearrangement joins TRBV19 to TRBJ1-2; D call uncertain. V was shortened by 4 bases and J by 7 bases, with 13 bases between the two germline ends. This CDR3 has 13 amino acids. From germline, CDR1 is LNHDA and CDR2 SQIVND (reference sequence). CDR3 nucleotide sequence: TGTGCCAGTAGTAGGTTTTCAGTTGGTGGCTACACCTTC. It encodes CASSRFSVGGYTF.

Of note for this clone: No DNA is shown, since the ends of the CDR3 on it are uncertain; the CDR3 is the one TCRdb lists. The CDR3 spells CAWATGTGRFF. V usage is TRBV30 and J usage is TRBJ2-1; TRBD2, the D gene given by the table, was not confirmed from the DNA. Termini included, the CDR3 measures 11 amino acids. Germline CDR1 GTSNPN, CDR2 SVGIG (reference sequence).

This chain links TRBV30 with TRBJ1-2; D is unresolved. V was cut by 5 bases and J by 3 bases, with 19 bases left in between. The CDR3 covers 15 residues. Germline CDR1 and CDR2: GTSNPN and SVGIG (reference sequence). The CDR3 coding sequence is TGTGCCTGGTCAGGAATGGATTTCGTTGACTATGGCTACACCTTC. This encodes CAWSGMDFVDYGYTF.

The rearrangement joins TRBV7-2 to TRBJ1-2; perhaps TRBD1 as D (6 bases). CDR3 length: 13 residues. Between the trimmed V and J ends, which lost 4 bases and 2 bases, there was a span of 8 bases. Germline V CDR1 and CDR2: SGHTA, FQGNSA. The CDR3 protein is CASSSGQNYGYTF. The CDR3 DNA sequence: TGTGCCAGCAGCTCAGGACAGAACTATGGCTACACCTTC.

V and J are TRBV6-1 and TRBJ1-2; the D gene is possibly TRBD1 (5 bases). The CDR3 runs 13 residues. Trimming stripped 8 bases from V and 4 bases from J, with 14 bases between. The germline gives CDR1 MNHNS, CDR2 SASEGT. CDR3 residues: CASGDRSPYGYTF. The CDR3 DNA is TGTGCCAGCGGAGACAGAAGTCCCTATGGCTACACCTTC.

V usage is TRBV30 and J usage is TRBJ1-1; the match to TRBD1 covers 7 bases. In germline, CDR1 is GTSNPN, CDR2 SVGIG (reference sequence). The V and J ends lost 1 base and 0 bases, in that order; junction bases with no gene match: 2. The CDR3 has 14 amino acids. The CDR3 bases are TGTGCCTGGAGTGGCGGGACAGTGAACACTGAAGCTTTCTTT. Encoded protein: CAWSGGTVNTEAFF.

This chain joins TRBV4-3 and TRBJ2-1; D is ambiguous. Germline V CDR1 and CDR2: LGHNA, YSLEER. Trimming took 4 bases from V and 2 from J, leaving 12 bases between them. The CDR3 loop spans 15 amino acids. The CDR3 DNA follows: TGCGCCAGCAGCCTCGCGGCAGCTACCTACAATGAGCAGTTCTTC. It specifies CASSLAAATYNEQFF.